The 25 T cell receptor beta chains below were found in one sample sequenced in a study of radiotherapy plus CTLA-4 blockade in lung cancer. Sequenced by immunoSEQ multiplex PCR; TCRdb stores in-frame clones only, minus some. The data contain approximately 41,000 clones, 70% to 80% of them seen just once; the ten biggest clones take up 9.8%. Sample: peripheral blood, taken from a patient treated with radiotherapy plus ipilimumab. The receptor source for this set is a human donor with non-small cell lung cancer who had stable disease on radiotherapy plus ipilimumab.

The chain links TRBV4-2 to TRBJ1-2; 11 bases map to TRBD1. This CDR3 comprises 15 residues. Trimming cost V 5 bases and J 2 bases; bases outside gene matches: 4. CDR1 is LGHNA, CDR2 YNFKEQ, per germline. In DNA, the CDR3 is TGTGCCAGCAGCGGCCGGGACAGGGGGAACTATGGCTACACCTTC. Translating it yields CASSGRDRGNYGYTF.

The chain is built from TRBV20-1 and TRBJ2-7; tentatively, D is TRBD2 (6 bases). CDR3 length: 11 residues. V lost 7 bases, J lost 4 bases, and 11 bases lay in between. In germline, CDR1 is DFQATT, CDR2 SNEGSKA (reference sequence). The CDR3 region has the DNA TGCAGTGTTGGCGGGACGTACGAGCAGTACTTC. Amino acid sequence: CSVGGTYEQYF.

The V and J genes are TRBV2 and TRBJ1-1; no clear D gene. The CDR3 sequence is 13 residues long. Trimming removed 8 bases at V and 0 bases at J, with 10 bases between. CDR1 is SNHLY, CDR2 FYNNEI, per germline. CDR3 loop: CASRLFMNTEAFF. DNA for the CDR3: TGTGCCAGCCGACTCTTCATGAACACTGAAGCTTTCTTT.

This chain connects TRBV6-6 to TRBJ1-2; D call uncertain. V lost 2 bases, J lost 1 base, and 5 bases lay in between. The CDR3 loop spans 13 amino acids. Germline CDR1 is MNHNY and CDR2 is SVGAGI (reference sequence). CDR3 DNA: TGTGCCAGCAGTTACACAAGTAACTATGGCTACACCTTC. As protein: CASSYTSNYGYTF.

The V and J genes are TRBV6-5 and TRBJ2-1; 8 nucleotides align to TRBD1. With V trimmed by 6 bases and J by 1 base, 5 bases remained unmatched. Germline lookup yields CDR1 MNHEY and CDR2 SVGAGI. CDR3 length: 15 residues. CDR3 protein: CASRYRQGSYNEQFF. In nucleotides, the CDR3 is TGTGCCAGCAGATACAGACAGGGGTCCTACAATGAGCAGTTCTTC.

The chain employs TRBV10-1 and TRBJ2-3; 8 nucleotides agree with TRBD1. The germline CDR1 and CDR2 sequences are WNHNN and SYGVQD (reference sequence). The CDR3 runs to 16 residues. After removal of 3 bases from V and 4 bases from J, the junction contained 9 bases not matched to a gene. The CDR3 coding sequence is TGCGCCAGCAGTGAAGGCGGCAGGGGGCTTGCAGATACGCAGTATTTT. Translating it yields CASSEGGRGLADTQYF.

The rearrangement links TRBV5-6 to TRBJ2-2; D gene uncertain. From germline, CDR1 is SGHDT and CDR2 YYEEEE. Trimming cost V 2 bases and J 5 bases, with 4 bases left between them. The CDR3 spans 12 residues. The CDR3 loop reads CASSFGTGELFF. In DNA, the CDR3 is TGTGCCAGCAGCTTCGGGACCGGGGAGCTGTTTTTT.

The J gene is TRBJ2-5, the V gene TRBV5-1, with a tentative D call TRBD1 (5 bases). This CDR3 has 15 residues. V was shortened by 7 bases and J by 2 bases, with 18 bases between the two germline ends. Germline V gene sequence: CDR1 SGHRS, CDR2 YFSETQ. The CDR3 nucleotides are TGCGCCAGCTCCCCCGGTGCAGGGTTACAAGAGACCCAGTACTTC. Amino acids: CASSPGAGLQETQYF.

This clone has a handful of counts. The rearrangement uses TRBV30 and TRBJ2-5; TRBD2 might be the D (6 bases). Germline CDR1 is GTSNPN and CDR2 is SVGIG (reference sequence). The CDR3 extends over 13 amino acids. V gave up 1 base and J gave up 2 bases, with 8 bases separating them. CDR3 sequence (DNA): TGTGCCTGGAGTGGGGGGGTTCAAGAGACCCAGTACTTC. This codes for CAWSGGVQETQYF. The variable domain in full, with the rest retrieved from reference TRBV30 and TRBJ2-5, is SQTIHQWPATLVQPVGSPLSLECTVEGTSNPNLYWYRQAAGRGLQLLFYSVGIGQISSEVPQNLSASRPQDRQFILSSKKLLLSDSGFYLCAWSGGVQETQYFGPGTRLLVL.

The chain's CDR3 is CASSVWAGGSGELFF. Here the CDR3 DNA reads TGTGCCAGCAGTGTCTGGGCAGGGGGCTCCGGGGAGCTGTTTTTT. The chain carries TRBV7-9 and TRBJ2-2; TRBD1 agrees at 8 bases. The V gene end was trimmed by 6 bases and the J gene end by 6 bases; junction bases not matched to a gene: 9. The CDR3 consists of 15 residues. Germline assignment: CDR1 SEHNR and CDR2 FQNEAQ (reference sequence).

The gene calls are TRBV19 and TRBJ1-2; TRBD1 might be the D (5 bases). Germline V CDR1 and CDR2: LNHDA, SQIVND (reference sequence). V lost 6 bases to trimming and J lost 1 base, with 15 bases between them. The CDR3 is made up of 15 amino acids. The DNA of the CDR3 is TGTGCCAGTAGCACTGCAGGGCCGTATAACTATGGCTACACCTTC. It is translated as CASSTAGPYNYGYTF. Supplemented by reference TRBV19 and TRBJ1-2, the full variable domain reads DGGITQSPKYLFRKEGQNVTLSCEQNLNHDAMYWYRQDPGQGLRLIYYSQIVNDFQKGDIAEGYSVSREKKESFPLTVTSAQKNPTAFYLCASSTAGPYNYGYTFGSGTRLTVV.

A few counts support this clone. V and J are TRBV5-1 and TRBJ2-6; D is unclear. Germline V gene lookup returns CDR1 SGHRS and CDR2 YFSETQ. This CDR3 has 19 residues. V lost 0 bases and J lost 0, with 16 bases in between. CDR3 protein: CASSLDRGSAISGANVLTF. Here the CDR3 DNA reads TGCGCCAGCAGCTTGGACCGCGGCAGCGCGATCTCTGGGGCCAACGTCCTGACTTTC.

The chain recombines TRBV11-3 with TRBJ1-1; D is unclear. Per germline, CDR1 SGHNT and CDR2 YENEEA. CDR3 size: 13 residues. V lost 0 bases and J 7 bases, leaving 9 bases between the germline ends. DNA of the CDR3: TGTGCCAGCAGCTTAGATTGGGCCAGTGAAGCTTTCTTT. This encodes CASSLDWASEAFF.

This clone was detected only a few times. The chain links TRBV13 to TRBJ1-3; D unclear. Germline-derived CDR1 and CDR2 are PRHDT and FYEKMQ (reference sequence). The CDR3 runs to 15 residues. Trimming removed 4 bases at V and 3 bases at J, with 13 bases between. The CDR3: CASSSPEQHGNTIYF. Here the CDR3 DNA reads TGTGCCAGCAGCTCCCCCGAACAGCATGGAAACACCATATATTTT.

As concerns this clone: A junction boundary mismatches the germline segment, possibly from a read error. The chain joins TRBV15 to TRBJ2-1, with 9 nucleotides matching TRBD2. This CDR3 is built from 15 residues. Germline CDR1 and CDR2: LNHNV and YYDKDF (reference sequence). CDR3 in amino acids: CATTRGGGVLNEQFF. In DNA form, the CDR3 reads TGTGCCACCACCAGAGGCGGGGGGGTTCTGAATGAGCAGTTCTTC.

This clone was seen once. The gene calls are TRBV7-9 and TRBJ1-2; D is unclear. Per the germline V gene, CDR1 is SEHNR and CDR2 is FQNEAQ (reference sequence). V was pared by 5 bases and J by 2 bases, with 15 bases between. This CDR3 is 15 amino acids long. The DNA of the CDR3 is TGTGCCAGCAGCCTCCACCGGGAGGGCAACTATGGCTACACCTTC. Encoded protein: CASSLHREGNYGYTF.

The chain employs TRBV30 and TRBJ2-7; the D is unclear. The CDR3 consists of 11 residues. With 1 base removed from V and 4 bases from J, the gap between germline ends came to 5 bases. Germline assignment: CDR1 GTSNPN and CDR2 SVGIG (reference sequence). CDR3 protein: CAWSGQYEQYF. The CDR3 region has the DNA TGTGCCTGGAGTGGGCAGTACGAGCAGTACTTC. The full variable domain, rest sourced from reference TRBV30 and TRBJ2-7, is SQTIHQWPATLVQPVGSPLSLECTVEGTSNPNLYWYRQAAGRGLQLLFYSVGIGQISSEVPQNLSASRPQDRQFILSSKKLLLSDSGFYLCAWSGQYEQYFGPGTRLTVT.

The chain combines TRBV19 with TRBJ1-2, with unresolved D. From germline, CDR1 is LNHDA and CDR2 SQIVND (reference sequence). V lost 5 bases, J lost 2 bases, and 15 bases lay in between. The length of the CDR3 is 15 residues. CDR3 sequence: CASSSRIGLNYGYTF. The CDR3 DNA reads TGTGCCAGTAGTTCGCGGATCGGTCTAAACTATGGCTACACCTTC.

This chain connects TRBV19 to TRBJ1-5; D remains unclear. Germline V CDR1 and CDR2: LNHDA, SQIVND (reference sequence). This CDR3 region has 14 residues. The V end was cut by 4 bases, the J end by 5 bases, with 12 bases between. CDR3 protein: CASSTVRQDQPQHF. The CDR3 DNA is TGTGCCAGTAGTACAGTCCGTCAAGATCAGCCCCAGCATTTT. The full variable domain, its missing parts supplied by reference TRBV19 and TRBJ1-5, is DGGITQSPKYLFRKEGQNVTLSCEQNLNHDAMYWYRQDPGQGLRLIYYSQIVNDFQKGDIAEGYSVSREKKESFPLTVTSAQKNPTAFYLCASSTVRQDQPQHFGDGTRLSIL.

The rearrangement uses TRBV18 and TRBJ1-2, with 10 bases identical to TRBD1. The CDR3 runs 15 residues. The trim removed 2 bases at V and 3 bases at J, leaving 3 bases unmatched. CDR1 KGHSH and CDR2 LQKENI come from the germline V gene. The CDR3 loop reads CASSPGGTGDYGYTF. The CDR3 nucleotides read TGTGCCAGCTCACCAGGCGGGACAGGGGACTATGGCTACACCTTC.

V is TRBV2 and J is TRBJ1-5; 9 bases fit TRBD1. The CDR3 totals 15 residues. V lost 6 bases, J lost 1 base, and 4 bases stayed unmatched. Germline loops: CDR1 SNHLY, CDR2 FYNNEI. CDR3 DNA sequence: TGTGCCAGCAGACCCGGGACAGGGAGCAATCAGCCCCAGCATTTT. Its translation is CASRPGTGSNQPQHF. The variable domain in full, completed from reference TRBV2 and TRBJ1-5, reads EPEVTQTPSHQVTQMGQEVILRCVPISNHLYFYWYRQILGQKVEFLVSFYNNEISEKSEIFDDQFSVERPDGSNFTLKIRSTKLEDSAMYFCASRPGTGSNQPQHFGDGTRLSIL.

The sample holds a few counts of this clone. V gene TRBV10-1 combines with J gene TRBJ2-3; perhaps TRBD2 as D (6 bases). Trimming cost V 2 bases and J 4 bases, with 13 bases left between them. This CDR3 has 15 residues. Germline lookup yields CDR1 WNHNN and CDR2 SYGVQD (reference sequence). In DNA form, the CDR3 reads TGCGCCAGCAGTGAGGCCGCGGGGCATCCAGATACGCAGTATTTT. Amino acids: CASSEAAGHPDTQYF.

The gene calls are TRBV5-1 and TRBJ1-1, with D possibly being TRBD1 (6 bases). Deletions cut 4 bases from V and 1 base from J, with 20 bases between. Germline CDR1 and CDR2: SGHRS and YFSETQ. The CDR3 is 17 residues long. The CDR3, as DNA: TGCGCCAGCAGCATTTTACAGGGCTCAAGGGGGAACACTGAAGCTTTCTTT. Encoded protein: CASSILQGSRGNTEAFF.

The chain links TRBV2 to TRBJ2-5; 9 bases are shared with TRBD1. CDR3 length: 15 residues. Germline V gene data show CDR1 as SNHLY and CDR2 as FYNNEI. Germline trimming cut 4 bases from V and 5 bases from J; bases unmatched to any gene: 8. The CDR3 DNA is TGTGCCAGCAGTGGTGGACAGGGGAAACGGGAGACCCAGTACTTC. Translating gives CASSGGQGKRETQYF.

The J gene is TRBJ1-6, the V gene TRBV7-9; D is undetermined. This CDR3 region has 15 residues. CDR1 and CDR2 from the germline V gene are SEHNR and FQNEAQ (reference sequence). The V end was cut by 1 base, the J end by 0 bases, with 4 bases between. CDR3 DNA: TGTGCCAGCAGCTTAGACGGCTCCTATAATTCACCCCTCCACTTT. Amino acid sequence: CASSLDGSYNSPLHF.